Listed below are T cell receptor beta chains from one sample, sequenced in a study of cytomegalovirus exposure and HLA in healthy donors. The assay was immunoSEQ multiplex PCR, and TCRdb's table has in-frame clones only and misses some. The sample contains more than 90,000 clones, 55% to 65% of which appear only once. Sequencing input: PBMCs. These receptors originate from a woman in her twenties or thirties in good health and CMV-seronegative. The conserved cysteine and the conserved F or W are not part of the CDR3 here.

CDR3aa	v_gene	j_gene
ACLPGEGYEQY	TRBV30	TRBJ2-7
ASSIVGLAALSYNEQF	TRBV19	TRBJ2-1
ASSLAPGNPPYYYEQY	TRBV5-5	TRBJ2-7
ASSLDRPQGAVYEQY	TRBV5-1	TRBJ2-7
ASSSGQGYGYT	TRBV7-3	TRBJ1-2
ASSFPQVEDSPLH	TRBV28	TRBJ1-6
ASSRETQY	TRBV11-2	TRBJ2-5
ASSAQGINTEAF	TRBV25-1	TRBJ1-1
ASSSGTGGGTDTQY	TRBV5-1	TRBJ2-3
ASSLPGTGKAEAF	TRBV27	TRBJ1-1
ASSEWGQENTIY	TRBV25-1	TRBJ1-3
ASSHLASEETQY	TRBV4-1	TRBJ2-5
ASSAGLEV	TRBV2	TRBJ2-1
ASSLGASGSYEQY	TRBV7-6	TRBJ2-7
ASTTTGIGHNEQF	TRBV9	TRBJ2-1
ASSLGTGGNYGYT	TRBV7-2	TRBJ1-2
ASSPQRQARNEQF	TRBV9	TRBJ2-1
ASRAGADTQY	TRBV28	TRBJ2-3
ASSLPGRGNQPQH	TRBV28	TRBJ1-5
ASSSQGGIYNEQF	TRBV28	TRBJ2-1
ASSLGGIGNTIY	TRBV7-9	TRBJ1-3
ASGPGGRGGYT	TRBV28	TRBJ1-2
ASSLIPSGRGNQPQH	TRBV28	TRBJ1-5
ASRGDRDTGELF	TRBV6-4	TRBJ2-2
AISEGLAGSRETQY	TRBV10-3	TRBJ2-5
ASSLTDRPLLLSGANVLT	TRBV28	TRBJ2-6
ASSLSGTFGTDTQY	TRBV7-2	TRBJ2-3
ASSFEQGQETQY	TRBV5-6	TRBJ2-5
ASLGGRELYNEQF	TRBV21-1	TRBJ2-1
ASSLAGQGSPLH	TRBV5-1	TRBJ1-6
ASSFVPSGDTQY	TRBV28	TRBJ2-3